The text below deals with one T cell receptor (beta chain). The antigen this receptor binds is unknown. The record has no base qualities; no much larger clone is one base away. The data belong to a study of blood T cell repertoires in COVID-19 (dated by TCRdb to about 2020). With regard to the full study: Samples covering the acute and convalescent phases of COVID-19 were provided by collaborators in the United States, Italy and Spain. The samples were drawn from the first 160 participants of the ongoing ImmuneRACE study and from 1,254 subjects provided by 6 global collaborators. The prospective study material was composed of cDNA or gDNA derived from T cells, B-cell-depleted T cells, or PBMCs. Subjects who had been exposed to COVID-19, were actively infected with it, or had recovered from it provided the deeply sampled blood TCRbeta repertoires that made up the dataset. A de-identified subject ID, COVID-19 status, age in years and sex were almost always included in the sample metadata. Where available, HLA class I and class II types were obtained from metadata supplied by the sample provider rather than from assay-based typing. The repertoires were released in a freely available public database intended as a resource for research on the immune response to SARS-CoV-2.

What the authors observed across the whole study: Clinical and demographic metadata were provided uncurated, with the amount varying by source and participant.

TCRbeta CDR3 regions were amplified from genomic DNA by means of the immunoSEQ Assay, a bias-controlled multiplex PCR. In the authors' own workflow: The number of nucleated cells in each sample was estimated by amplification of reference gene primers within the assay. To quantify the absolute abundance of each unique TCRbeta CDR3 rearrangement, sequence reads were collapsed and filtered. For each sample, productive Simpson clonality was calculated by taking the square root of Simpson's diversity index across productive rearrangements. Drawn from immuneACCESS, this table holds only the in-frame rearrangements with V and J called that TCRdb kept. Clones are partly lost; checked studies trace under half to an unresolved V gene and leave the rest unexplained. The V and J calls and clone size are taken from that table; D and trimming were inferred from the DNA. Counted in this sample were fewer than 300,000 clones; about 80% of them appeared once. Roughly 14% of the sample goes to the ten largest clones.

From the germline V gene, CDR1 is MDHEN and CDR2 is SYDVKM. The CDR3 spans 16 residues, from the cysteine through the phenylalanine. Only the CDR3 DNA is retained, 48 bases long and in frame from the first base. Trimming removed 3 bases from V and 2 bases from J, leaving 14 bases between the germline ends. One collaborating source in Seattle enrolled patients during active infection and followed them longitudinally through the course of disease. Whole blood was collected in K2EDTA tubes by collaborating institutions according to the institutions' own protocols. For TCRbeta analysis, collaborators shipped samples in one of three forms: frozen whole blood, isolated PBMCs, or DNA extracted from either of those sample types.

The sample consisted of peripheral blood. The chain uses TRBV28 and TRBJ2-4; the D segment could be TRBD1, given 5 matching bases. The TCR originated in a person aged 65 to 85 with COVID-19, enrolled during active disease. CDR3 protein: CASSFPGQSSKNIQYF. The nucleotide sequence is TGTGCCAGCAGTTTCCCAGGGCAGTCATCCAAAAACATTCAGTACTTC. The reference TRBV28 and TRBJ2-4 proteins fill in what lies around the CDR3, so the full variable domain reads DVKVTQSSRYLVKRTGEKVFLECVQDMDHENMFWYRQDPGLGLRLIYFSYDVKMKEKGDIPEGYSVSREKKERFSLILESASTNQTSMYLCASSFPGQSSKNIQYFGAGTRLSVL.